One and the same sample provided the 29 T cell receptor beta chains below, sequenced in a study of shared clonotypes between healthy human individuals. TCRdb's copy holds only in-frame clones and misses some; the assay was immunoSEQ multiplex PCR. In the table there are 2 million to 2.5 million clones, almost 96% of which are singletons. Input material: naive CD4+ T cells sorted from blood. Subset given: CD45RA+ positively selected. The source is a man aged 18 to 29 in good health.

The chain has TRBV10-1 and TRBJ2-3, with 8 nucleotides matching TRBD2. V shed 6 bases and J 2 bases; nucleotides not matched to a gene: 7. The CDR3 totals 15 residues. The germline V gene has CDR1 WNHNN and CDR2 SYGVQD (reference sequence). The CDR3 is CASRSGTRATDTQYF. In DNA, the CDR3 is TGCGCCAGCAGGTCCGGGACTAGAGCCACAGATACGCAGTATTTT.

Of note for this clone: The same CDR3 also results from other DNA sequences found in this sample. The chain is built from TRBV2 and TRBJ1-5; D unresolved. The V gene lost 1 base and the J gene lost 2 bases, with 6 bases spanning the gap. Germline CDR1 and CDR2: SNHLY and FYNNEI. The CDR3 totals 14 residues. Here the CDR3 reads CASSEGEGNQPQHF. The CDR3 region has the DNA TGTGCCAGCAGTGAAGGGGAGGGCAATCAGCCCCAGCATTTT.

The rearrangement uses TRBV29-1 and TRBJ1-2; weak D call: TRBD1 (6 bases). The V end was cut by 7 bases, the J end by 2 bases, with 11 bases between. This CDR3 has 12 amino acids. Germline V gives CDR1 SQVTM, CDR2 ANQGSEA. This chain's CDR3 is CSAGGQNYGYTF. CDR3 bases: TGCAGCGCCGGAGGACAGAACTATGGCTACACCTTC.

This chain links TRBV28 with TRBJ2-3, with 9 nucleotides matching TRBD2. Trimming cost V 5 bases and J 9 bases; bases outside gene matches: 15. The CDR3 consists of 16 residues. The V gene's germline CDR1 is MDHEN and CDR2 SYDVKM. The chain's CDR3 is CASSPSSGAGLRTQYF. Written as DNA, the CDR3 is TGTGCCAGCAGTCCCTCTAGCGGGGCCGGCCTCCGAACGCAGTATTTT.

The chain recombines TRBV7-9 with TRBJ2-7; D is possibly TRBD2 (5 bases). Germline assignment: CDR1 SEHNR and CDR2 FQNEAQ (reference sequence). This CDR3 has 10 amino acids. Deletions cut 8 bases from V and 7 bases from J, with 9 bases between. CDR3 sequence (DNA): TGTGCCAGCGACGGGGATGAGCAGTACTTC. This gives the protein CASDGDEQYF.

The J gene is TRBJ1-2, the V gene TRBV5-1; 7 positions match TRBD1. Germline loops: CDR1 SGHRS, CDR2 YFSETQ. There are 13 residues in the CDR3. Trimming at V came to 5 bases and at J to 6 bases, leaving 7 bases not matched to a gene. CDR3 nucleotides: TGCGCCAGCAGTCGGGGACAGAACCATGGCTACACCTTC. Protein: CASSRGQNHGYTF.

The chain couples TRBV2 to TRBJ2-3; TRBD2 matches at 7 bases. This CDR3 is built from 12 residues. Trimming cost V 7 bases and J 6 bases; bases outside gene matches: 4. Germline V gene data show CDR1 as SNHLY and CDR2 as FYNNEI. The chain's CDR3 is CASIRLADTQYF. The DNA of the CDR3 is TGTGCCAGCATTAGACTAGCTGATACGCAGTATTTT. The variable domain in full, with the rest retrieved from reference TRBV2 and TRBJ2-3, is EPEVTQTPSHQVTQMGQEVILRCVPISNHLYFYWYRQILGQKVEFLVSFYNNEISEKSEIFDDQFSVERPDGSNFTLKIRSTKLEDSAMYFCASIRLADTQYFGPGTRLTVL.

This sequence joins TRBV28 and TRBJ1-1; TRBD1 agrees at 7 bases. Germline CDR1 MDHEN, CDR2 SYDVKM. The V segment lost 2 bases and the J segment 4 bases; nucleotides outside the gene matches: 10. The CDR3 length is 16 residues. The CDR3 nucleotides are TGTGCCAGCAGTTTAAAGACAGGGAAAGGGGGCACTGAAGCTTTCTTT. Translation: CASSLKTGKGGTEAFF.

This clone appeared a few times. The sample contains more than one DNA sequence encoding this CDR3. CDR3 loop: CASSVGLGETQYF. The DNA for the CDR3 is TGTGCCAGCAGTGTTGGGCTGGGGGAGACCCAGTACTTC. The chain links TRBV2 to TRBJ2-5; D gene uncertain. The CDR3 has 13 residues. The germline CDR1 and CDR2 sequences are SNHLY and FYNNEI. V was pared by 4 bases and J by 5 bases, with 11 bases between.

The CDR3 is CASSPRGDVSGYGYTF. The CDR3 bases are TGTGCCAGCTCACCGCGAGGGGACGTTTCGGGCTATGGCTACACCTTC. The J gene is TRBJ1-2, the V gene TRBV18; the D gene is possibly TRBD1 (5 bases). CDR1 KGHSH and CDR2 LQKENI come from the germline V gene. The CDR3 covers 16 residues. V was cut by 3 bases and J by 4 bases, with 18 bases left in between.

V usage is TRBV10-3 and J usage is TRBJ1-6, with 10 positions matching TRBD1. The CDR3 spans 15 residues. V was clipped by 7 bases and J by 7 bases; unmatched bases: 7. Germline V gene sequence: CDR1 ENHRY, CDR2 SYGVKD. The CDR3 sequence: CAITQDRGGNSPLHF. The CDR3 DNA reads as TGTGCCATCACTCAGGACAGGGGGGGAAATTCACCCCTCCACTTT.

V gene TRBV23-1 combines with J gene TRBJ2-7; D gene uncertain. TRBV23-1 qualifies as an ORF whose function is uncertain. The germline V and J ends were trimmed by 4 bases and 1 base, with 14 bases remaining between them. CDR3 size: 15 residues. CDR3 sequence: CASSRRKAGSYEQYF. The CDR3 DNA is TGCGCCAGCAGTCGCAGGAAGGCCGGTTCCTACGAGCAGTACTTC.

The V gene is TRBV10-3, the J gene TRBJ2-3; 11 bases are shared with TRBD1. Germline V gives CDR1 ENHRY, CDR2 SYGVKD. After removal of 6 bases from V and 3 bases from J, the junction contained 11 bases not matched to a gene. The CDR3 runs to 17 residues. The CDR3 nucleotides read TGTGCCATCAGCGGGCGGACAGGGGGCCAGGGAACAGATACGCAGTATTTT. Its protein is CAISGRTGGQGTDTQYF.

This clone has a handful of counts. The V gene is TRBV7-9, the J gene TRBJ2-7, with 13 positions matching TRBD2. From germline, CDR1 is SEHNR and CDR2 FQNEAQ (reference sequence). CDR3 length: 18 amino acids. The V and J ends lost 5 bases and 0 bases, in that order; junction bases with no gene match: 10. The CDR3 coding sequence is TGTGCCAGCAGCGCCGGGACTAGCGGGGAGTTCTCCTCCTACGAGCAGTACTTC. Translating it yields CASSAGTSGEFSSYEQYF. Full variable domain (remainder filled in from reference TRBV7-9 and TRBJ2-7): DTGVSQNPRHKITKRGQNVTFRCDPISEHNRLYWYRQTLGQGPEFLTYFQNEAQLEKSRLLSDRFSAERPKGSFSTLEIQRTEQGDSAMYLCASSAGTSGEFSSYEQYFGPGTRLTVT.

This chain connects TRBV6-5 to TRBJ1-5; D call uncertain. Trimming removed 0 bases from V and 6 bases from J, with 6 bases in between. The CDR3 has 13 residues. Germline V CDR1 and CDR2: MNHEY, SVGAGI. CDR3 DNA sequence: TGTGCCAGCAGTTACTCCATCAGTCAGCCCCAGCATTTT. It yields the protein CASSYSISQPQHF.

The chain uses TRBV28 and TRBJ2-3; 10 nucleotides match TRBD2. The CDR3 sequence is 14 residues long. Germline V gene sequence: CDR1 MDHEN, CDR2 SYDVKM. V lost 8 bases and J lost 5; bases outside the gene matches: 7. CDR3 sequence: CASGSGGAVDTQYF. CDR3 sequence (DNA): TGTGCCAGCGGGAGCGGGGGGGCAGTAGATACGCAGTATTTT.

The CDR3 spells CASRPGSWDTQYF. The CDR3 nucleotides read TGTGCCAGCAGACCGGGATCGTGGGATACGCAGTATTTT. The chain carries TRBV6-5 and TRBJ2-3, with D possibly TRBD2 on 5 matching bases. Between the trimmed V and J ends, which lost 6 bases and 6 bases, there was a span of 13 bases. The CDR3 consists of 13 residues. CDR1 is MNHEY and CDR2 is SVGAGI in the germline V gene.

In regard to this clone: Within the sample, other DNA sequences also encode this same CDR3. This rearrangement joins TRBV6-5 to TRBJ2-7, with TRBD2 matching over 10 bases. Germline assignment: CDR1 MNHEY and CDR2 SVGAGI. The CDR3 sequence is 13 residues long. Trimming cost V 5 bases and J 5 bases; bases outside gene matches: 3. The CDR3 spells CASSSGRADEQYF. In DNA form, the CDR3 reads TGTGCCAGCAGTAGCGGGAGGGCCGACGAGCAGTACTTC.

The chain recombines TRBV30 with TRBJ1-5; D is uncertain. The CDR3 loop spans 15 amino acids. Per the germline V gene, CDR1 is GTSNPN and CDR2 is SVGIG (reference sequence). V was pared by 5 bases and J by 2 bases, with 16 bases between. DNA of the CDR3: TGTGCCTGGGGGTTTCCGAACCCGGGCAATCAGCCCCAGCATTTT. This translates into CAWGFPNPGNQPQHF.

The V gene is TRBV28, the J gene TRBJ2-7, with D possibly matching TRBD2 (7 bases). The V gene lost 2 bases and the J gene lost 1 base, with 12 bases spanning the gap. This CDR3 spans 15 amino acids. Germline CDR1 and CDR2: MDHEN and SYDVKM. The CDR3 coding sequence is TGTGCCAGCAGTTTAACCGGGGGGCGATCCTACGAGCAGTACTTC. Protein: CASSLTGGRSYEQYF.

The rearrangement links TRBV7-9 to TRBJ1-6, with 7 bases lining up with TRBD1. V lost 4 bases to trimming and J lost 9 bases; unmatched junction nucleotides: 18. In germline, CDR1 is SEHNR, CDR2 FQNEAQ (reference sequence). The CDR3 length is 18 residues. CDR3 amino acids: CASSSPPVPGGRVSPLHF. DNA for the CDR3: TGTGCCAGCAGCTCTCCCCCCGTTCCAGGGGGGCGCGTTTCACCCCTCCACTTT.

This chain connects TRBV9 to TRBJ2-2, with D possibly matching TRBD2 (6 bases). There are 16 residues in the CDR3. Between the trimmed V and J ends, which lost 0 bases and 4 bases, there was a span of 13 bases. The V gene's germline CDR1 is SGDLS and CDR2 YYNGEE. Here the CDR3 DNA reads TGTGCCAGCAGCGTAGCCCCGGGAGTAGGCACCGGGGAGCTGTTTTTT. Amino acids: CASSVAPGVGTGELFF.

The chain uses TRBV4-1 and TRBJ2-1, with TRBD1 as a possible D gene (5 bases). CDR1 MGHRA and CDR2 YSYEKL come from the germline V gene. This CDR3 comprises 18 residues. Between the trimmed V and J ends, which lost 0 bases and 5 bases, there was a span of 20 bases. The CDR3 loop reads CASSQDIRADTRHNEQFF. CDR3 sequence (DNA): TGCGCCAGCAGCCAAGACATTAGGGCGGACACACGCCACAATGAGCAGTTCTTC.

The chain links TRBV28 to TRBJ1-2; maybe TRBD1 (6 bases). Trimming stripped 2 bases from V and 6 bases from J, with 13 bases between. The CDR3 covers 14 residues. Germline V gives CDR1 MDHEN, CDR2 SYDVKM. The CDR3 nucleotides read TGTGCCAGCAGTTTAAGACCAGGGGCCCATGGCTACACCTTC. Its translation: CASSLRPGAHGYTF.

This clone appeared once. The rearrangement links TRBV18 to TRBJ2-5, with TRBD2 identical over 7 bases. The CDR3 covers 14 residues. Germline V gives CDR1 KGHSH, CDR2 LQKENI. Trimming removed 3 bases from V and 2 bases from J; junction bases left unmatched: 3. The CDR3 region is CASSPQGLQETQYF. Written as DNA, the CDR3 is TGTGCCAGCTCACCTCAGGGACTACAAGAGACCCAGTACTTC.

For this clone: Other DNA sequences in the sample encode the same CDR3. V usage is TRBV29-1 and J usage is TRBJ2-7, with 8 positions matching TRBD1. Germline loops: CDR1 SQVTM, CDR2 ANQGSEA. Trimming at V came to 1 base and at J to 2 bases, leaving 1 base not matched to a gene. The CDR3 consists of 13 residues. The CDR3 sequence: CSVEGDRTYEQYF. The DNA for the CDR3 is TGCAGCGTTGAAGGGGACAGGACCTACGAGCAGTACTTC.

Worth noting for this clone: The same CDR3 is also encoded by other DNA sequences in this sample. This chain uses TRBV4-1 with TRBJ2-7; 10 bases align to TRBD2. The ends lost 1 base at V and 7 bases at J; junction bases unmatched: 7. The CDR3 contains 15 residues. The germline V gene encodes CDR1 MGHRA and CDR2 YSYEKL. CDR3 region: CASSQGLAGVGEQYF. Here the CDR3 DNA reads TGCGCCAGCAGCCAAGGGCTAGCGGGAGTAGGGGAGCAGTACTTC.

V usage is TRBV30 and J usage is TRBJ1-6; unclear D gene. The ends were cut back, 0 bases at V and 11 bases at J, with 8 bases in the middle. The CDR3 loop spans 12 amino acids. Germline assignment: CDR1 GTSNPN and CDR2 SVGIG (reference sequence). The CDR3 here is CAWSVLEPPLHF. In DNA form, the CDR3 reads TGTGCCTGGAGTGTACTGGAGCCACCCCTCCACTTT.

For the CDR3, the DNA is TGTGCCAGCAGTTTACTCCGGGGAACGGGGCGCGCCACCGGGGAGCTGTTTTTT. This encodes CASSLLRGTGRATGELFF. The chain is built from TRBV28 and TRBJ2-2, with D tentatively TRBD1 or TRBD2 (5 bases each). The germline V gene has CDR1 MDHEN and CDR2 SYDVKM. The CDR3 sequence is 18 residues long. Trimming removed 2 bases at V and 4 bases at J, with 20 bases between.